Below, 32 T cell receptor beta chains from the same sample are listed, as sequenced in a study of human versus mouse CDR3 diversity and MHC coevolution. The protocol was immunoSEQ multiplex PCR, while the TCRdb copy is restricted to in-frame clones and leaves out a portion. The sample consists of roughly 80,000 clones, roughly 93% of them appearing once. Input material: naive CD4+ T cells from blood. Subset reported: CD45RO-negative CD62L-positive naive CD4 T cells. These receptors came from a person aged 25 to 75 in good health.

The CDR3 loop reads CASSSLKDREGAEAFF. CDR3 nucleotides: TGCGCCAGCAGCTCTCTAAAGGACAGGGAAGGCGCTGAAGCTTTCTTT. The chain uses TRBV4-3 and TRBJ1-1; 8 bases are shared with TRBD1. Per germline, CDR1 LGHNA and CDR2 YSLEER. This CDR3 is 16 amino acids long. V shed 5 bases and J 6 bases; nucleotides not matched to a gene: 14.

This clone was seen a handful of times. J is TRBJ1-6 and V is TRBV2; 9 bases are a match to TRBD1. The germline gives CDR1 SNHLY, CDR2 FYNNEI. With V trimmed by 6 bases and J by 10 bases, 7 bases remained unmatched. This CDR3 comprises 14 residues. Here the CDR3 reads CASSMGQGGSPLHF. The CDR3 DNA is TGTGCCAGCAGCATGGGACAGGGAGGGTCACCCCTCCACTTT.

The V gene is TRBV9, the J gene TRBJ1-1, with 9 bases fitting TRBD1. V was clipped by 3 bases and J by 11 bases; unmatched bases: 8. The V gene's germline CDR1 is SGDLS and CDR2 YYNGEE. CDR3 length: 13 amino acids. The CDR3 DNA is TGTGCCAGCAGCGGGCGGGACAGGGTCAACGCTTTCTTT. It is translated as CASSGRDRVNAFF.

This sequence joins TRBV9 and TRBJ1-2, with TRBD1 matching over 10 bases. Trimming at V came to 0 bases and at J to 6 bases, leaving 5 bases not matched to a gene. CDR1 is SGDLS, CDR2 YYNGEE, per germline. The CDR3 spans 15 residues. CDR3 amino acids: CASSVDGTGENGYTF. For the CDR3, the DNA is TGTGCCAGCAGCGTAGATGGGACAGGGGAGAATGGCTACACCTTC.

The J gene is TRBJ2-7, the V gene TRBV6-5; 10 bases match TRBD1. V lost 10 bases to trimming and J lost 5 bases; unmatched junction nucleotides: 8. Germline CDR1 is MNHEY and CDR2 is SVGAGI. The CDR3 totals 13 residues. The CDR3: CATHWTGGNEQYF. CDR3 sequence (DNA): TGTGCCACCCACTGGACAGGGGGAAACGAGCAGTACTTC.

This chain links TRBV5-1 with TRBJ2-3; 7 bases match TRBD1. With V trimmed by 4 bases and J by 10 bases, 15 bases remained unmatched. The CDR3 runs to 15 residues. Germline values: CDR1 SGHRS, CDR2 YFSETQ. The chain's CDR3 is CASSDKWDSYRSQYF. CDR3 in DNA: TGCGCCAGCAGCGATAAATGGGACAGCTATCGCTCGCAGTATTTT. Full variable domain (outside the CDR3, taken from reference TRBV5-1 and TRBJ2-3): KAGVTQTPRYLIKTRGQQVTLSCSPISGHRSVSWYQQTPGQGLQFLFEYFSETQRNKGNFPGRFSGRQFSNSRSEMNVSTLELGDSALYLCASSDKWDSYRSQYFGPGTRLTVL.

This clone has just one count. The chain links TRBV15 to TRBJ2-7, with a tentative D call TRBD1 (5 bases). Trimming removed 0 bases from V and 5 bases from J, with 11 bases in between. The CDR3 is 14 amino acids. CDR1 is LNHNV, CDR2 YYDKDF, per germline (reference sequence). CDR3 coding DNA: TGTGCCACCAGCAGAGATCACGGACAAGACGAGCAGTACTTC. Translated: CATSRDHGQDEQYF.

This clone was seen a single time. This sequence joins TRBV7-2 and TRBJ2-3, with a weak D call TRBD1 (6 bases). V was trimmed by 1 base and J by 4 bases, leaving 15 bases between them. Germline V lookup: CDR1 SGHTA, CDR2 FQGNSA. CDR3 length: 16 residues. CDR3 protein: CASSLEGHPGADTQYF. The CDR3 DNA is TGTGCCAGCAGCTTAGAGGGACACCCGGGCGCAGATACGCAGTATTTT.

The chain couples TRBV6-5 to TRBJ1-6; a possible D gene is TRBD1 (6 bases). This CDR3 is built from 14 residues. Per germline, CDR1 MNHEY and CDR2 SVGAGI. V was clipped by 2 bases and J by 7 bases, with 9 bases between them. The CDR3, as DNA: TGTGCCAGCAGTTACACAGGGACAAATTCACCCCTCCACTTT. Residues: CASSYTGTNSPLHF.

The V call is TRBV6-5, the J call TRBJ2-7; 11 bases are shared with TRBD1. CDR1 is MNHEY and CDR2 is SVGAGI in the germline V gene. The CDR3 consists of 14 residues. V trimming: 4 bases; J trimming: 7 bases; junction bases outside the gene matches: 6. The CDR3 sequence: CASSFGTGGMEQYF. The CDR3 region has the DNA TGTGCCAGCAGTTTTGGGACAGGGGGAATGGAGCAGTACTTC.

The V gene is TRBV28, the J gene TRBJ1-1; D ambiguous. In germline, CDR1 is MDHEN, CDR2 SYDVKM. Trimming left V 5 bases short and J 7 bases short, with 11 bases between. CDR3 length: 12 amino acids. The CDR3 here is CASSQSRLEAFF. The CDR3 bases are TGTGCCAGCAGTCAAAGCCGCCTTGAAGCTTTCTTT.

The chain couples TRBV6-5 to TRBJ1-2; tentative D call: TRBD1 (6 bases). The CDR3 has 12 amino acids. CDR1 is MNHEY and CDR2 is SVGAGI in the germline V gene. V was clipped by 6 bases and J by 4 bases, with 9 bases between them. CDR3 protein: CASRDSLYGYTF. The CDR3 DNA follows: TGTGCCAGCAGGGACAGTCTCTATGGCTACACCTTC.

The chain carries TRBV11-2 and TRBJ1-2; D is uncertain. Germline CDR1 SGHAT, CDR2 FQNNGV. Trimming took off 2 bases at V and 6 bases at J, with 16 bases between the two ends. The CDR3 is 15 amino acids. CDR3 in amino acids: CASSLQRAGLDGYTF. CDR3 DNA sequence: TGTGCCAGCAGCTTACAAAGGGCGGGCCTCGATGGCTACACCTTC.

This chain uses TRBV18 with TRBJ2-7, with a weak D call TRBD1 (6 bases). Deletions cut 3 bases from V and 4 bases from J, with 13 bases between. The CDR3 is 14 amino acids. The V gene's germline CDR1 is KGHSH and CDR2 LQKENI. The CDR3 DNA is TGTGCCAGCTCACCGACGGACAGCTGGTACGAGCAGTACTTC. Translating it yields CASSPTDSWYEQYF.

V and J are TRBV27 and TRBJ2-5; 9 bases fit TRBD2. The J call may be in error: the DNA end matches TRBJ2-7 better. Germline assignment: CDR1 MNHEY and CDR2 SMNVEV (reference sequence). CDR3 length: 15 amino acids. In DNA form, the CDR3 reads TGTGCCAGCAGTCCCAGCGGGAGGCTTACCTACGAGCAGTACTTC. It translates to CASSPSGRLTYEQYF.

This clone has just one count. The rearrangement links TRBV7-3 to TRBJ2-1, with TRBD1 matching 8 bases. The V and J ends lost 4 bases and 8 bases, in that order; junction bases with no gene match: 7. Germline V gene sequence: CDR1 SGHTA, CDR2 FQGTGA. The CDR3 is 14 residues long. The CDR3 sequence is CASSSRQGLDEQFF. The CDR3, as DNA: TGTGCCAGCAGCTCCCGACAGGGGCTGGATGAGCAGTTCTTC.

This sequence joins TRBV7-2 and TRBJ1-3; 9 bases are a match to TRBD1. This CDR3 region has 16 residues. The V gene's germline CDR1 is SGHTA and CDR2 FQGNSA. J gave up 4 bases and V 4 bases, and 8 bases lay outside the gene matches. The chain's CDR3 is CASSSQTGGAGNTIYF. For the CDR3, the DNA is TGTGCCAGCAGCTCGCAAACAGGGGGCGCAGGAAACACCATATATTTT.

The V gene is TRBV14, the J gene TRBJ2-1; TRBD2 aligns across 12 bases. The germline CDR1 and CDR2 sequences are SGHDN and FVKESK. V gave up 2 bases and J gave up 6 bases; unmatched junction bases: 8. This CDR3 spans 17 amino acids. The CDR3 reads CASSQSPGLAGPNEQFF. The CDR3 nucleotides read TGTGCCAGCAGCCAATCCCCGGGACTAGCGGGCCCCAATGAGCAGTTCTTC.

The chain recombines TRBV7-2 with TRBJ2-1; 7 bases agree with TRBD2. V gave up 5 bases and J gave up 2 bases; unmatched junction bases: 6. Germline V gives CDR1 SGHTA, CDR2 FQGNSA. The CDR3 sequence is 15 residues long. This CDR3 is CASSGGDPAYNEQFF. The CDR3 bases are TGTGCCAGCAGCGGGGGGGACCCTGCCTACAATGAGCAGTTCTTC.

This chain joins TRBV19 and TRBJ1-2; 10 bases align to TRBD1. The ends lost 10 bases at V and 1 base at J; junction bases unmatched: 3. CDR1 and CDR2 (germline): LNHDA, SQIVND (reference sequence). The CDR3 extends over 13 amino acids. The CDR3 DNA reads TGTGCCACCTGGGACAGGGGTAACTATGGCTACACCTTC. It encodes CATWDRGNYGYTF. Together with reference TRBV19 and TRBJ1-2, the CDR3 gives the full variable domain: DGGITQSPKYLFRKEGQNVTLSCEQNLNHDAMYWYRQDPGQGLRLIYYSQIVNDFQKGDIAEGYSVSREKKESFPLTVTSAQKNPTAFYLCATWDRGNYGYTFGSGTRLTVV.

The V and J genes are TRBV19 and TRBJ2-7, with 9 bases lining up with TRBD1. The V gene's germline CDR1 is LNHDA and CDR2 SQIVND (reference sequence). V lost 5 bases and J lost 4; bases outside the gene matches: 12. The CDR3 loop spans 16 amino acids. CDR3 in DNA: TGTGCCAGTAGTGCCCTAAAACCGGGACAGGGATACGAGCAGTACTTC. This encodes CASSALKPGQGYEQYF.

The V call is TRBV28, the J call TRBJ2-7; D is unresolved. Looked up from germline, CDR1 is MDHEN and CDR2 is SYDVKM. The germline V and J ends were trimmed by 2 bases and 3 bases, with 8 bases remaining between them. There are 13 residues in the CDR3. The CDR3 is CASSLGGDYEQYF. The CDR3 nucleotides read TGTGCCAGCAGTTTAGGTGGAGACTACGAGCAGTACTTC.

This sequence joins TRBV7-2 and TRBJ1-1, with D hard to call. Germline V gene lookup returns CDR1 SGHTA and CDR2 FQGNSA. The germline V and J ends were trimmed by 5 bases and 0 bases, with 7 bases remaining between them. The CDR3 has 13 amino acids. The CDR3 here is CASSPGMNTEAFF. CDR3 in DNA: TGTGCCAGCAGCCCAGGTATGAACACTGAAGCTTTCTTT.

This chain's CDR3 is CASSFQPEVNEQFF. The CDR3 region has the DNA TGTGCCAGCAGTTTCCAGCCGGAGGTCAATGAGCAGTTCTTC. V gene TRBV27 combines with J gene TRBJ2-1; D may be TRBD2 (5 bases). V shed 3 bases and J shed 6 bases, with 12 bases lying between them. The CDR3 covers 14 residues. Germline CDR1 and CDR2: MNHEY and SMNVEV (reference sequence).

The chain recombines TRBV7-3 with TRBJ2-3; no clear D. V was trimmed by 2 bases and J by 6 bases, leaving 12 bases between them. CDR1 and CDR2 (germline): SGHTA, FQGTGA. The CDR3 runs 14 residues. The CDR3 region is CASSLGHSSDTQYF. The CDR3, as DNA: TGTGCCAGCAGCTTAGGGCATTCGAGTGATACGCAGTATTTT.

The chain uses TRBV11-2 and TRBJ2-7, with 13 nucleotides matching TRBD2. The CDR3 sequence is 16 residues long. The V segment lost 5 bases and the J segment 4 bases; nucleotides outside the gene matches: 8. Germline lookup yields CDR1 SGHAT and CDR2 FQNNGV. CDR3 in amino acids: CASSKSWTSGSYEQYF. Here the CDR3 DNA reads TGTGCCAGCAGCAAGTCCTGGACTAGCGGGAGTTACGAGCAGTACTTC.

The gene calls are TRBV6-6 and TRBJ1-6; 7 positions match TRBD1. The junction had 4 bases not matched to a gene; V was cut back by 11 bases and J by 6 bases. In germline, CDR1 is MNHNY, CDR2 SVGAGI (reference sequence). The CDR3 extends over 12 amino acids. This CDR3 reads CAGRQGNSPLHF. CDR3 DNA: TGTGCCGGAAGACAGGGTAATTCACCCCTCCACTTT.

This clone was found once. CDR3 DNA sequence: TGTGCCAGTAGTCTAAGCGGGAGTTACGAGCAGTACTTC. It yields the protein CASSLSGSYEQYF. The gene calls are TRBV19 and TRBJ2-7, with 8 bases lining up with TRBD2. Germline V gene data show CDR1 as LNHDA and CDR2 as SQIVND (reference sequence). The CDR3 totals 13 residues. The V and J ends lost 5 bases and 4 bases, in that order; junction bases with no gene match: 4.

A single count supports this clone. The chain links TRBV7-3 to TRBJ1-2; TRBD1 is a possible D gene (6 bases). The CDR3 is 14 amino acids. The V gene's germline CDR1 is SGHTA and CDR2 FQGTGA. The V gene lost 5 bases and the J gene lost 3 bases, with 13 bases spanning the gap. The CDR3 DNA reads TGTGCCAGCAGCCGGGGGGACACTCACTATGGCTACACCTTC. Translated: CASSRGDTHYGYTF.

This clone was counted once. The rearrangement uses TRBV10-1 and TRBJ2-3, with D unclear. Germline lookup yields CDR1 WNHNN and CDR2 SYGVQD (reference sequence). V was cut by 8 bases and J by 1 base, with 22 bases left in between. This CDR3 spans 17 amino acids. The CDR3 loop reads CASPFATAADGTDTQYF. CDR3 DNA sequence: TGCGCCAGCCCCTTCGCCACTGCTGCCGATGGCACAGATACGCAGTATTTT.

The CDR3 is CASSTGGTETQYF. CDR3 nucleotides: TGTGCCAGCAGCACAGGGGGTACGGAGACCCAGTACTTC. The chain combines TRBV28 with TRBJ2-5; 8 nucleotides agree with TRBD1. Germline CDR1 MDHEN, CDR2 SYDVKM. This CDR3 has 13 amino acids. J lost 5 bases, V lost 6 bases, and 5 bases had no gene match.

This chain connects TRBV19 to TRBJ1-5; a possible D gene is TRBD1 (6 bases). This CDR3 has 16 amino acids. With 0 bases removed from V and 5 bases from J, the gap between germline ends came to 14 bases. Germline loops: CDR1 LNHDA, CDR2 SQIVND (reference sequence). CDR3: CASSIEAHRAYQPQHF. The CDR3 DNA is TGTGCCAGTAGTATAGAGGCTCACAGGGCCTATCAGCCCCAGCATTTT. Using reference TRBV19 and TRBJ1-5 for the parts outside the CDR3, the full variable domain is DGGITQSPKYLFRKEGQNVTLSCEQNLNHDAMYWYRQDPGQGLRLIYYSQIVNDFQKGDIAEGYSVSREKKESFPLTVTSAQKNPTAFYLCASSIEAHRAYQPQHFGDGTRLSIL.